This T cell receptor (beta chain) appears in the sequencing data of a study of T cells in tumors after PD-1 blockade. Study-wide background: No patient had prior checkpoint blockade, systemic immunosuppression, or radiotherapy within 4 weeks. Mean per tumor sample: tens of thousands of templates (about 554-99,264), 6,041 unique clonotypes.

General observations from the study: Clonal replacement was seen across treatment, not between pre-treatment samples. Clonal replacement, not reinvigoration, is suggested for expanded exhausted CD8+ clones after therapy.

Method: immunoSEQ multiplex PCR; TCRdb's copy keeps in-frame clones and lacks some. The sample shows roughly 4,200 clones, around 65% of them seen only once. Of note for this clone: Its target is unknown.

The sequencing here drew on tumor tissue, taken before anti-PD-1 treatment. This receptor was taken from a human donor with basal cell carcinoma.

CDR3 region: CATSVGGGSQMTDTGELFF. The CDR3 DNA reads as TGTGCCACCAGTGTAGGGGGCGGCTCTCAAATGACGGACACCGGGGAGCTGTTTTTT. This chain joins TRBV24-1 and TRBJ2-2; 7 bases are shared with TRBD1. Germline trimming cut 5 bases from V and 3 bases from J; bases unmatched to any gene: 17. Germline V gene data show CDR1 as KGHDR and CDR2 as SFDVKD. The CDR3 has 19 residues.